The sequence of this T cell receptor (beta chain) was determined in a study of PD-1 blockade in classical Hodgkin lymphoma. As for time point: cycle 4 day 1 (C4D1), after five to seven weeks of nivolumab. Every one of the patients relapsed after autologous stem cell transplantation (brentuximab vedotin exposure was variable). The table came from immunoSEQ multiplex PCR; TCRdb's copy has only in-frame clones and leaves some out. The sample lists roughly 96,000 clones, 85% to 95% seen once, with roughly 2.1% in the top ten. V lost 5 bases, J lost 0 bases, and 8 bases lay in between. The CDR3 is 14 amino acids. Looked up from germline, CDR1 is MNHNY and CDR2 is SVGAGI (reference sequence).

The sequence came from a human donor with classical Hodgkin lymphoma. The source was peripheral blood mononuclear cells (PBMCs), collected before the fourth cycle of nivolumab. The chain carries TRBV6-6 and TRBJ1-3; D uncertain. The CDR3 sequence is CASSLGYSGNTIYF. CDR3 coding DNA: TGTGCCAGCAGTCTGGGATACTCTGGAAACACCATATATTTT.